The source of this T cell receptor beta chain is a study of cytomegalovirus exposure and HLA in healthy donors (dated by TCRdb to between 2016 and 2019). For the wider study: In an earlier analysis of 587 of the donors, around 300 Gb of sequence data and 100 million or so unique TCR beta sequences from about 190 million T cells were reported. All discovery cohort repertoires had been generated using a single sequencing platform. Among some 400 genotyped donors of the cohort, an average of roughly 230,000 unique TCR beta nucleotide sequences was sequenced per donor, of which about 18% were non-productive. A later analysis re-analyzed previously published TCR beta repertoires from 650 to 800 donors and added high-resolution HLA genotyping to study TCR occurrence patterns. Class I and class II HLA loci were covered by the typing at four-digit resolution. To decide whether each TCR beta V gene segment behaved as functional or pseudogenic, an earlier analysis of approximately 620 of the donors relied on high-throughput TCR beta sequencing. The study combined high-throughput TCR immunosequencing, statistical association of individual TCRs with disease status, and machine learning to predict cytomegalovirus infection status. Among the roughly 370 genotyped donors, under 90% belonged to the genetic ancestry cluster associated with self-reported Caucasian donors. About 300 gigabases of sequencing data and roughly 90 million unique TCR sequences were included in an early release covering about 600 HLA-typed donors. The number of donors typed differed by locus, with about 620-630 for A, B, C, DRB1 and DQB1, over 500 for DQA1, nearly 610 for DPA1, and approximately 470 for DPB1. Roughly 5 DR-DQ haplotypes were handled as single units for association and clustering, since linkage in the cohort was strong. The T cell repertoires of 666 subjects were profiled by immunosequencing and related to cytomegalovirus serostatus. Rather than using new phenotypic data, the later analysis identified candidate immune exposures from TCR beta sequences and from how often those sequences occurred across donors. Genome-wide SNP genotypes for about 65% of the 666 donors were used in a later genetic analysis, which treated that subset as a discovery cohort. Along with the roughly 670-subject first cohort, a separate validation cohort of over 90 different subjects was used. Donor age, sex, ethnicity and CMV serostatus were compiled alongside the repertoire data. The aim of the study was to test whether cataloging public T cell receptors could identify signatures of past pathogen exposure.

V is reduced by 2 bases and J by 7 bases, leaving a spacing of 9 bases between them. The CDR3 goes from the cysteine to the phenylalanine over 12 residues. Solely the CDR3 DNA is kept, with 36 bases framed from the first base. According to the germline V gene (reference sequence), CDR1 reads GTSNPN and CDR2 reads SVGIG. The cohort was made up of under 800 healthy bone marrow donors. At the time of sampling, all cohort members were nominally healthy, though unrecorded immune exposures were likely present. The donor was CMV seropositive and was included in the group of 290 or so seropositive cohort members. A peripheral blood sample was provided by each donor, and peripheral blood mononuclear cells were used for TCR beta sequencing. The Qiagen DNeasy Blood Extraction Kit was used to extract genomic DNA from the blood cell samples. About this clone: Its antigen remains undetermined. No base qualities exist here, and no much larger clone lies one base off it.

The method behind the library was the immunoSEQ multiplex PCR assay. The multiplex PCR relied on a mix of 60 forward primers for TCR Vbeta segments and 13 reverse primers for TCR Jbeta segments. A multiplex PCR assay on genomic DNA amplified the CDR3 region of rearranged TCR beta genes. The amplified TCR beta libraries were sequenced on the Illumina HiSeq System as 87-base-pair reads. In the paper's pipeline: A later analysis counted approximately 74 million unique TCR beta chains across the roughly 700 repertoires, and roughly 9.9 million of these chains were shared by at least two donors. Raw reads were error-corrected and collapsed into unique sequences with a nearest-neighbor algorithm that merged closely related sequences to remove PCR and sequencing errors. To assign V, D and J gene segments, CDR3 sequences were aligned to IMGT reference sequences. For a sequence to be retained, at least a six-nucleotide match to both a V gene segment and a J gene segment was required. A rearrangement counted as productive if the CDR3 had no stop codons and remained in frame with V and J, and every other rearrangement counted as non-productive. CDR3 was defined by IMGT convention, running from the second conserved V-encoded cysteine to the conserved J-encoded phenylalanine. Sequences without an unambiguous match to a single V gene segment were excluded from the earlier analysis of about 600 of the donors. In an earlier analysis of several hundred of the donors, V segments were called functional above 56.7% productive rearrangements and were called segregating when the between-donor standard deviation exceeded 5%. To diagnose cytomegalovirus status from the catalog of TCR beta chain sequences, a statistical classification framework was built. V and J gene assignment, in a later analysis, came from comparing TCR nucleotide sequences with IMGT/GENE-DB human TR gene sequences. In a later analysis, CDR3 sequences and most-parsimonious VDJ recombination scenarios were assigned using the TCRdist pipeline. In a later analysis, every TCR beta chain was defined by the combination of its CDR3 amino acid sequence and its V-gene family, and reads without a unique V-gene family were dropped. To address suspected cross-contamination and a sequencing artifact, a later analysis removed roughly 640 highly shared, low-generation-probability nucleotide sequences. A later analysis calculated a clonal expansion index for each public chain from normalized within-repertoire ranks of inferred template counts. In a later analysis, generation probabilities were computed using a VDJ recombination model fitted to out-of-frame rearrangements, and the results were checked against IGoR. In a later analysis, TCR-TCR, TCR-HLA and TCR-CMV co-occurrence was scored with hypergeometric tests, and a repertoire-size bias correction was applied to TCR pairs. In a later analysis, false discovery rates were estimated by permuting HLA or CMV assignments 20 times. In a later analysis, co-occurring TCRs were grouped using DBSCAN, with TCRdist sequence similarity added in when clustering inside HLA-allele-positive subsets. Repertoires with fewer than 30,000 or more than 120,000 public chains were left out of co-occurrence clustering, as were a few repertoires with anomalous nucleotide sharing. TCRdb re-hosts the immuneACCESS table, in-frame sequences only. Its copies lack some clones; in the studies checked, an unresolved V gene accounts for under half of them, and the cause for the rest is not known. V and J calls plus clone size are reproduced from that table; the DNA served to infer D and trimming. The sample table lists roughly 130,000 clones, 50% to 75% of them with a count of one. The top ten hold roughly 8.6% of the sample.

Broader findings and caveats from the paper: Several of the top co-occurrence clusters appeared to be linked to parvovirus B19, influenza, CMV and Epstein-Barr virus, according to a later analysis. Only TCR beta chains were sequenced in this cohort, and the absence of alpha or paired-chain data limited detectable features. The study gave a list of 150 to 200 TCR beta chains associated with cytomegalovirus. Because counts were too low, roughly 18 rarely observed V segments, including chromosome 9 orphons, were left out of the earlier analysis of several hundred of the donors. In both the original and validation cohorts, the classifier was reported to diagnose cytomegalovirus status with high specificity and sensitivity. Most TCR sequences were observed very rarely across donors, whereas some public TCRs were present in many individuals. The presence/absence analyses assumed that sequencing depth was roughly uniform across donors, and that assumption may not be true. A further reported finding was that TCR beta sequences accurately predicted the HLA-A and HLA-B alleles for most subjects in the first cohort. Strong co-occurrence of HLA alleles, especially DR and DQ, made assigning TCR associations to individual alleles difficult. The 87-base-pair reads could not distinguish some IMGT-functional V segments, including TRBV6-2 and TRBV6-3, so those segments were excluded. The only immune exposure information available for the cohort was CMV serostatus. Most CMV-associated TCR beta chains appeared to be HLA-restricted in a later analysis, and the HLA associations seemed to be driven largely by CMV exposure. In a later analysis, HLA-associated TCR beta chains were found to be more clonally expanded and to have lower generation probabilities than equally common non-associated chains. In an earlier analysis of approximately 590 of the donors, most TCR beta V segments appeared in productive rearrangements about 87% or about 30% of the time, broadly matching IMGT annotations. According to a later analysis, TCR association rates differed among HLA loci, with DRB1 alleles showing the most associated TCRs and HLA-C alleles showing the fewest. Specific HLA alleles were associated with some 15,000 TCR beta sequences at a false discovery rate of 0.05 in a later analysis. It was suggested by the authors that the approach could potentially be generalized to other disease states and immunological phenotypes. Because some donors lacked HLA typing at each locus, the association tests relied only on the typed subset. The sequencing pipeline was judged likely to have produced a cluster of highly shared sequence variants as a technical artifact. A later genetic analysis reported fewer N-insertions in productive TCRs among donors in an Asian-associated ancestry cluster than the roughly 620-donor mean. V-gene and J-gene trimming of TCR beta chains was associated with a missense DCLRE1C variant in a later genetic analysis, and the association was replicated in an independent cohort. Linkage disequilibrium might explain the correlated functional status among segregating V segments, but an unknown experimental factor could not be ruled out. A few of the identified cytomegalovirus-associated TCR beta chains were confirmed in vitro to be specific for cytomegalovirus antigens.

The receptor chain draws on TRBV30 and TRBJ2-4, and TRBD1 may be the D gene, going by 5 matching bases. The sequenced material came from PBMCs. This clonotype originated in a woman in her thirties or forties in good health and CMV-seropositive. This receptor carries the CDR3 CAWSPQVNIQYF. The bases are TGTGCCTGGAGTCCACAGGTTAACATTCAGTACTTC.